Following are 18 T cell receptor beta chains from one sample sequenced in a study of cytomegalovirus exposure and HLA in healthy donors. With 60 Vbeta and 13 Jbeta primers, the PCR was carried out. TCRdb keeps only in-frame clones here, not all; method: immunoSEQ multiplex PCR. The data hold approximately 160,000 clones, with 70% to 80% observed a single time. Sequences were obtained from PBMCs. The receptors were sampled from a female donor in good health and CMV-seronegative.

The chain couples TRBV30 to TRBJ2-4; possibly TRBD1 for D (5 bases). The CDR3 loop spans 16 amino acids. Germline CDR1 reads GTSNPN; CDR2 reads SVGIG (reference sequence). Trimming stripped 4 bases from V and 0 bases from J, with 16 bases between. CDR3 residues: CAWTDSLLLAKNIQYF. As DNA, the CDR3 is TGTGCCTGGACTGACAGCTTACTTCTAGCCAAAAACATTCAGTACTTC.

The chain is built from TRBV11-2 and TRBJ1-5, with 8 bases identical to TRBD1. The CDR3 runs to 16 residues. The V gene end was trimmed by 5 bases and the J gene end by 4 bases; junction bases not matched to a gene: 10. Per the germline V gene, CDR1 is SGHAT and CDR2 is FQNNGV. The CDR3: CASSQGQGGENQPQHF. Written as DNA, the CDR3 is TGTGCCAGCAGCCAAGGACAGGGCGGAGAAAATCAGCCCCAGCATTTT.

The table lists this clone with a count of one. This sequence joins TRBV10-3 and TRBJ2-5; TRBD1 aligns across 10 bases. The J segment lost 5 bases and the V segment lost 0 bases, leaving 6 bases of the junction unmatched. Germline CDR1 ENHRY, CDR2 SYGVKD. CDR3 size: 16 residues. CDR3 bases: TGTGCCATCAGTGAGTCGACAGGGGGCAGGATGGAGACCCAGTACTTC. Its translation is CAISESTGGRMETQYF.

The chain recombines TRBV4-1 with TRBJ1-1, with a possible D match to TRBD1 (5 bases). Germline CDR1 MGHRA, CDR2 YSYEKL. V lost 0 bases to trimming and J lost 1 base, with 15 bases between them. The CDR3 is made up of 17 amino acids. The CDR3: CASSQDRGWGRNTEAFF. CDR3 bases: TGCGCCAGCAGCCAAGATCGGGGGTGGGGCAGGAACACTGAAGCTTTCTTT.

This chain links TRBV28 with TRBJ1-5, with 8 bases matching TRBD1. This CDR3 has 19 amino acids. From germline, CDR1 is MDHEN and CDR2 SYDVKM. V lost 2 bases, J lost 0 bases, and 12 bases stayed unmatched. The CDR3 DNA reads TGTGCCAGCAGTTTACCCCCACAGGGGGTACGGTATAGCAATCAGCCCCAGCATTTT. Amino acids: CASSLPPQGVRYSNQPQHF. Drawing the rest from reference TRBV28 and TRBJ1-5, the complete variable domain is DVKVTQSSRYLVKRTGEKVFLECVQDMDHENMFWYRQDPGLGLRLIYFSYDVKMKEKGDIPEGYSVSREKKERFSLILESASTNQTSMYLCASSLPPQGVRYSNQPQHFGDGTRLSIL.

The chain recombines TRBV5-4 with TRBJ1-2, with 7 nucleotides matching TRBD1. CDR3 length equals 18 residues. J lost 4 bases, V lost 4 bases, and 19 bases had no gene match. Germline CDR1 SGHNT, CDR2 YYREEE (reference sequence). The CDR3 loop reads CASSRSGTERFSRYGYTF. CDR3 coding DNA: TGTGCCAGCAGCCGATCCGGGACAGAGCGTTTTAGCCGCTATGGCTACACCTTC.

This clone was detected only a few times. The chain links TRBV29-1 to TRBJ2-5; 12 bases align to TRBD1. The CDR3 sequence is 15 residues long. The junction had 9 bases not matched to a gene; V was cut back by 5 bases and J by 5 bases. The germline V gene has CDR1 SQVTM and CDR2 ANQGSEA. CDR3 region: CSVTRDRGPVETQYF. CDR3 coding DNA: TGCAGCGTTACTCGGGACAGGGGGCCGGTGGAGACCCAGTACTTC.

The chain carries TRBV14 and TRBJ1-2; the D is unclear. The germline gives CDR1 SGHDN, CDR2 FVKESK. CDR3 size: 14 residues. The V gene lost 4 bases and the J gene lost 7 bases, with 16 bases spanning the gap. This CDR3 reads CASSPREAPVGYTF. The CDR3 DNA follows: TGTGCCAGCAGCCCCCGAGAGGCCCCCGTTGGCTACACCTTC.

The chain joins TRBV19 to TRBJ2-1; 9 nucleotides line up with TRBD1. The CDR3 has 15 amino acids. The ends lost 4 bases at V and 9 bases at J; junction bases unmatched: 10. Germline V gives CDR1 LNHDA, CDR2 SQIVND (reference sequence). The CDR3: CASSRRTGDGSEQFF. The CDR3 DNA follows: TGTGCCAGTAGTAGACGGACAGGGGACGGGAGTGAGCAGTTCTTC. The full variable domain, with the rest looked up from reference TRBV19 and TRBJ2-1, is DGGITQSPKYLFRKEGQNVTLSCEQNLNHDAMYWYRQDPGQGLRLIYYSQIVNDFQKGDIAEGYSVSREKKESFPLTVTSAQKNPTAFYLCASSRRTGDGSEQFFGPGTRLTVL.

The table lists this clone with a few counts. CDR3 nucleotides: TGTGCCAGCGTGGGGGGACCGAGAGCTGAAGCTTTCTTT. This gives the protein CASVGGPRAEAFF. This chain uses TRBV19 with TRBJ1-1; D is perhaps TRBD1 (5 bases). V shed 9 bases and J shed 6 bases, with 17 bases lying between them. The germline V gene has CDR1 LNHDA and CDR2 SQIVND (reference sequence). The CDR3 has 13 amino acids. The full variable domain, its missing parts supplied by reference TRBV19 and TRBJ1-1, is DGGITQSPKYLFRKEGQNVTLSCEQNLNHDAMYWYRQDPGQGLRLIYYSQIVNDFQKGDIAEGYSVSREKKESFPLTVTSAQKNPTAFYLCASVGGPRAEAFFGQGTRLTVV.

The rearrangement links TRBV5-1 to TRBJ2-4; 13 positions agree with TRBD2. The CDR3 is made up of 16 amino acids. The trim removed 3 bases at V and 8 bases at J, leaving 8 bases unmatched. Per germline, CDR1 SGHRS and CDR2 YFSETQ. CDR3 in amino acids: CASSSQGTSGIDIQYF. CDR3 bases: TGCGCCAGCAGCTCTCAGGGGACTAGCGGGATAGACATTCAGTACTTC.

The chain employs TRBV29-1 and TRBJ2-3; 13 bases match TRBD2. CDR3 size: 16 residues. In germline, CDR1 is SQVTM, CDR2 ANQGSEA. The V and J ends lost 8 bases and 4 bases, in that order; junction bases with no gene match: 12. The CDR3 bases are TGCAGCTTCTTCGGACTAGCGGGAGAACGGGCAGATACGCAGTATTTT. Encoded protein: CSFFGLAGERADTQYF.

V and J are TRBV5-6 and TRBJ2-7; D not resolved. The CDR3 length is 10 residues. Trimming took 4 bases from V and 6 from J, leaving 5 bases between them. Germline CDR1 reads SGHDT; CDR2 reads YYEEEE. The CDR3 sequence: CASSGSEQYF. CDR3 sequence (DNA): TGTGCCAGCAGCGGCAGCGAGCAGTACTTC.

The rearrangement uses TRBV5-1 and TRBJ2-1; 13 bases are a match to TRBD2. In germline, CDR1 is SGHRS, CDR2 YFSETQ. The CDR3 loop spans 17 amino acids. The V and J ends lost 4 bases and 6 bases, in that order; junction bases with no gene match: 10. This chain's CDR3 is CASSAGLAGVRSNEQFF. The CDR3 nucleotides read TGCGCCAGCAGCGCCGGACTAGCGGGAGTTAGAAGCAATGAGCAGTTCTTC.

V is TRBV6-5 and J is TRBJ1-1, with 8 bases fitting TRBD1. Germline assignment: CDR1 MNHEY and CDR2 SVGAGI. With V trimmed by 5 bases and J by 2 bases, 7 bases remained unmatched. This CDR3 contains 15 residues. The CDR3 sequence is CASSPGQGRNTEAFF. The CDR3 coding sequence is TGTGCCAGCAGTCCCGGACAGGGCCGTAACACTGAAGCTTTCTTT.

This clone has just a few counts. The chain couples TRBV6-4 to TRBJ2-3; TRBD1 matches 11 bases. Germline V gene lookup returns CDR1 MRHNA and CDR2 SNTAGT. V shed 5 bases, J shed 2 bases, and the junction held 12 bases outside the gene matches. CDR3 length: 18 amino acids. The CDR3: CASSPRPGTGGITDTQYF. Written as DNA, the CDR3 is TGTGCCAGCAGTCCTCGACCCGGGACAGGGGGTATCACAGATACGCAGTATTTT.

The CDR3 protein is CASSPLRTTVEQFF. In nucleotides, the CDR3 is TGTGCCAGCTCACCACTTCGGACTACGGTTGAGCAGTTCTTC. This chain uses TRBV18 with TRBJ2-1; D possibly corresponds to TRBD2 (6 bases). The germline V and J ends were trimmed by 1 base and 9 bases, with 13 bases remaining between them. The CDR3 length is 14 residues. The germline gives CDR1 KGHSH, CDR2 LQKENI.

Worth noting for this clone: Other DNA sequences in this sample translate to the same CDR3. The chain links TRBV4-2 to TRBJ2-3, with 10 bases matching TRBD1. Per germline, CDR1 LGHNA and CDR2 YNFKEQ. The CDR3 is 17 amino acids. With 4 bases clipped from V and 6 bases from J, the junction kept 13 bases outside the gene matches. CDR3 DNA: TGTGCCAGCAGCCCTTTAAGGGGGACAGGGGACACGGATACGCAGTATTTT. Its translation: CASSPLRGTGDTDTQYF.